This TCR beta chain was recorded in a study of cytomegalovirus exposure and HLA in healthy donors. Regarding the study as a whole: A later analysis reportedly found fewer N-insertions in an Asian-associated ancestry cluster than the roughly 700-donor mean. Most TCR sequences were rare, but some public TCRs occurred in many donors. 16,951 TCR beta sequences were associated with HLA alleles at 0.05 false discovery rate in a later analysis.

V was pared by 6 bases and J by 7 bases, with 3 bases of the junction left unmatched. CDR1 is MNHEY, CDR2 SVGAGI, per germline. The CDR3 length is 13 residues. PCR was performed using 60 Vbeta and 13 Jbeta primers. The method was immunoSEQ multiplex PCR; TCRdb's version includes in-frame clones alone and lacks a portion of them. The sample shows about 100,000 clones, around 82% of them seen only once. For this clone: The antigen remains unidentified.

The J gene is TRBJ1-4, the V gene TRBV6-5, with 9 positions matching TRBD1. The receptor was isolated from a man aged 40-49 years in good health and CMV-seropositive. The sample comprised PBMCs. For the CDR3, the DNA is TGTGCCAGCAGAAGACAGGGGGTTGAAAAACTGTTTTTT. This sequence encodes CASRRQGVEKLFF.